The 29 T cell receptor beta chains given below trace back to one sample, sequenced in a study of shared clonotypes between healthy human individuals. This table comes from immunoSEQ multiplex PCR, and its TCRdb copy is limited to in-frame clones, with some not included. There are approximately 500,000 clones in the sample; 90% to 96% occur only once, and 0.05% to 0.07% lies in the top ten. Sequenced material: naive CD4+ T cells sorted from blood. Subset meaning: CD45RA+ positively selected. All receptors come from a woman in her 30s in good health.

The CDR3 reads CSVVGTGSSYEQYF. CDR3 DNA: TGCAGCGTTGTCGGTACAGGGAGCTCCTACGAGCAGTACTTC. J is TRBJ2-7 and V is TRBV29-1; possibly TRBD1 for D (6 bases). The CDR3 has 14 amino acids. Germline assignment: CDR1 SQVTM and CDR2 ANQGSEA. Trimming pared 4 bases from V and 0 bases from J, leaving 13 bases between.

The chain combines TRBV27 with TRBJ1-5; 8 positions agree with TRBD1. With V trimmed by 0 bases and J by 6 bases, 7 bases remained unmatched. The CDR3 is made up of 16 amino acids. The germline V gene has CDR1 MNHEY and CDR2 SMNVEV (reference sequence). The CDR3 sequence: CASSLSMTGVGQPQHF. The CDR3 coding sequence is TGTGCCAGCAGTTTATCGATGACAGGGGTAGGTCAGCCCCAGCATTTT.

In this sample, this clone turned up once. The V call is TRBV7-2, the J call TRBJ2-5; D gene uncertain. Judging by the DNA end, TRBJ2-7 fits better; the J call may be wrong. The CDR3 runs 14 residues. Germline values: CDR1 SGHTA, CDR2 FQGNSA. In DNA, the CDR3 is TGTGCCAGCAGCTTAGTTTTAGTTTCCTACGAGCAGTACTTC. As protein: CASSLVLVSYEQYF.

The chain combines TRBV5-4 with TRBJ2-5, with D possibly TRBD2 on 6 matching bases. V was shortened by 2 bases and J by 2 bases, with 10 bases between the two germline ends. This CDR3 region has 14 residues. In germline, CDR1 is SGHNT, CDR2 YYREEE (reference sequence). CDR3 coding DNA: TGTGCCAGCAGCTTAGCGGGCGTTCAAGAGACCCAGTACTTC. Translating it yields CASSLAGVQETQYF.

The rearrangement joins TRBV28 to TRBJ2-1, with 8 nucleotides matching TRBD2. With 6 bases clipped from V and 10 bases from J, the junction kept 5 bases outside the gene matches. The CDR3 consists of 12 residues. The germline V gene encodes CDR1 MDHEN and CDR2 SYDVKM. CDR3: CASRKLAAEQFF. In nucleotides, the CDR3 is TGTGCCAGCAGAAAACTAGCGGCGGAGCAGTTCTTC.

The sample holds one count of this clone. This chain uses TRBV6-4 with TRBJ2-5; tentative D call: TRBD2 (7 bases). The ends were cut back, 6 bases at V and 5 bases at J, with 13 bases in the middle. The CDR3 length is 13 residues. In germline, CDR1 is MRHNA, CDR2 SNTAGT. This CDR3 is CASSVQGGETQYF. The CDR3 nucleotides are TGTGCCAGCAGCGTACAGGGAGGGGAGACCCAGTACTTC.

This chain uses TRBV19 with TRBJ1-4; 7 bases map to TRBD1. Unmatched junction bases numbered 1, after V lost 2 bases and J lost 4 bases. CDR3 length equals 14 residues. Germline values: CDR1 LNHDA, CDR2 SQIVND (reference sequence). This chain's CDR3 is CASSIQGDNEKLFF. Here the CDR3 DNA reads TGTGCCAGTAGTATACAGGGGGATAATGAAAAACTGTTTTTT. The full variable domain, completed using reference TRBV19 and TRBJ1-4, is DGGITQSPKYLFRKEGQNVTLSCEQNLNHDAMYWYRQDPGQGLRLIYYSQIVNDFQKGDIAEGYSVSREKKESFPLTVTSAQKNPTAFYLCASSIQGDNEKLFFGSGTQLSVL.

The J gene is TRBJ2-7, the V gene TRBV6-5, with D perhaps matching TRBD1 or TRBD2 (5 bases each). The germline gives CDR1 MNHEY, CDR2 SVGAGI. The germline V and J ends were trimmed by 4 bases and 0 bases, with 16 bases remaining between them. CDR3 length equals 16 residues. The CDR3 region is CASSSRGRDGSYEQYF. The CDR3 region has the DNA TGTGCCAGCAGTTCCCGGGGTAGGGACGGCTCCTACGAGCAGTACTTC.

The rearrangement uses TRBV28 and TRBJ1-4, with D perhaps TRBD1 (5 bases). V shed 2 bases and J shed 8 bases, with 12 bases lying between them. CDR3 size: 14 residues. Germline CDR1 reads MDHEN; CDR2 reads SYDVKM. CDR3 DNA sequence: TGTGCCAGCAGTTTAGGAGGGGTGGAAGAAAAACTGTTTTTT. This translates into CASSLGGVEEKLFF.

This clone was counted a single time. This sequence joins TRBV7-9 and TRBJ1-3, with D uncertain. The germline V gene has CDR1 SEHNR and CDR2 FQNEAQ (reference sequence). With 5 bases removed from V and 4 bases from J, the gap between germline ends came to 9 bases. The CDR3 runs 13 residues. The CDR3 DNA is TGTGCCAGCAGCCCCTTTGGGGGAAACACCATATATTTT. Translating it yields CASSPFGGNTIYF.

The chain joins TRBV7-8 to TRBJ1-5, with a weak D call TRBD1 (5 bases). This CDR3 region has 14 residues. CDR1 is SGHVS, CDR2 FQNEAQ, per germline. The V end was cut by 2 bases, the J end by 4 bases, with 9 bases between. The CDR3 protein is CASSLFGGNQPQHF. The CDR3 DNA follows: TGTGCCAGCAGCTTATTCGGGGGAAATCAGCCCCAGCATTTT. Combining the CDR3 with reference TRBV7-8 and TRBJ1-5 gives the whole variable domain GAGVSQSPRYKVAKRGQDVALRCDPISGHVSLFWYQQALGQGPEFLTYFQNEAQLDKSGLPSDRFFAERPEGSVSTLKIQRTQQEDSAVYLCASSLFGGNQPQHFGDGTRLSIL.

The chain combines TRBV5-5 with TRBJ2-3; 10 positions match TRBD1. Trimming took 1 base from V and 5 from J; bases not matched to a gene: 13. The germline V gene encodes CDR1 SGHKS and CDR2 YYEKEE (reference sequence). This CDR3 is 18 amino acids long. This CDR3 is CASSLKGRTGGAQDTQYF. The CDR3 DNA sequence: TGTGCCAGCAGCTTGAAAGGCCGGACAGGGGGTGCCCAAGATACGCAGTATTTT.

This chain joins TRBV5-1 and TRBJ2-5, with TRBD1 matching 7 bases. CDR3 length equals 15 residues. In germline, CDR1 is SGHRS, CDR2 YFSETQ. V lost 5 bases to trimming and J lost 1 base; unmatched junction nucleotides: 8. The CDR3 DNA follows: TGCGCCAGCAGTCGACAGGGCGGTCGCCAAGAGACCCAGTACTTC. Translation gives CASSRQGGRQETQYF.

This rearrangement joins TRBV6-5 to TRBJ2-7; D not certain. The CDR3 loop spans 12 amino acids. Trimming removed 4 bases at V and 5 bases at J, with 9 bases between. CDR1 and CDR2 from the germline V gene are MNHEY and SVGAGI. The CDR3 nucleotides read TGTGCCAGCAGTTCTCCGAAGCACGAGCAGTACTTC. Protein: CASSSPKHEQYF.

This chain links TRBV10-3 with TRBJ2-3, with TRBD2 matching over 9 bases. With V trimmed by 0 bases and J by 6 bases, 7 bases remained unmatched. CDR1 and CDR2 from the germline V gene are ENHRY and SYGVKD. This CDR3 has 16 amino acids. The CDR3 here is CAISESRGRAQDTQYF. The CDR3 coding sequence is TGTGCCATCAGTGAGTCTCGCGGGAGGGCCCAGGATACGCAGTATTTT.

The genes are TRBV18 and TRBJ2-3; D is perhaps TRBD2 (6 bases). The germline CDR1 and CDR2 sequences are KGHSH and LQKENI. The V gene lost 3 bases and the J gene lost 1 base, with 23 bases spanning the gap. The CDR3 has 19 amino acids. In DNA form, the CDR3 reads TGTGCCAGCTCACCTATGTCCCCCCGCGGGGTCGGGGGCACAGATACGCAGTATTTT. It is translated as CASSPMSPRGVGGTDTQYF.

The CDR3 region has the DNA TGTGCCAGCAGCTTAAAGTCCGGACTAGCGAACTACAATGAGCAGTTCTTC. This encodes CASSLKSGLANYNEQFF. The chain uses TRBV7-9 and TRBJ2-1; 9 positions match TRBD2. The V gene's germline CDR1 is SEHNR and CDR2 FQNEAQ (reference sequence). CDR3 length equals 17 residues. V gave up 2 bases and J gave up 3 bases; unmatched junction bases: 8. Drawing the rest from reference TRBV7-9 and TRBJ2-1, the complete variable domain is DTGVSQNPRHKITKRGQNVTFRCDPISEHNRLYWYRQTLGQGPEFLTYFQNEAQLEKSRLLSDRFSAERPKGSFSTLEIQRTEQGDSAMYLCASSLKSGLANYNEQFFGPGTRLTVL.

The chain joins TRBV19 to TRBJ2-7, with D perhaps matching TRBD2 (5 bases). The germline gives CDR1 LNHDA, CDR2 SQIVND (reference sequence). Deletions cut 3 bases from V and 3 bases from J, with 15 bases between. The CDR3 spans 15 residues. The CDR3 loop is CASSMRGRGYYEQYF. CDR3 bases: TGTGCCAGTAGTATGAGAGGGAGAGGTTACTACGAGCAGTACTTC.

The J gene is TRBJ2-7, the V gene TRBV15, with 8 bases lining up with TRBD1. Germline trimming cut 1 base from V and 3 bases from J; bases unmatched to any gene: 5. Germline CDR1 LNHNV, CDR2 YYDKDF (reference sequence). CDR3 length: 15 amino acids. The CDR3 coding sequence is TGTGCCACCAGCAGAGGTCTGGACAGGGACTACGAGCAGTACTTC. Translation: CATSRGLDRDYEQYF.

The CDR3 is CASSYSGRVQFF. CDR3 coding DNA: TGTGCCAGCAGCTATAGCGGTCGTGTGCAGTTCTTC. The chain has TRBV5-4 and TRBJ2-1, with TRBD2 as a possible D gene (6 bases). Germline values: CDR1 SGHNT, CDR2 YYREEE (reference sequence). The V gene lost 3 bases and the J gene lost 12 bases, with 13 bases spanning the gap. The CDR3 runs 12 residues.

The genes are TRBV5-6 and TRBJ1-6, with 7 bases matching TRBD1. Germline V gene data show CDR1 as SGHDT and CDR2 as YYEEEE. Germline trimming cut 1 base from V and 14 bases from J; bases unmatched to any gene: 12. This CDR3 spans 15 amino acids. The CDR3: CASSLWSNQGGALHF. CDR3 coding DNA: TGTGCCAGCAGCTTGTGGTCCAACCAGGGGGGAGCCCTCCACTTT. Supplemented by reference TRBV5-6 and TRBJ1-6, the full variable domain reads DAGVTQSPTHLIKTRGQQVTLRCSPKSGHDTVSWYQQALGQGPQFIFQYYEEEERQRGNFPDRFSGHQFPNYSSELNVNALLLGDSALYLCASSLWSNQGGALHFGNGTRLTVT.

The chain combines TRBV28 with TRBJ2-7; 9 bases are a match to TRBD1. CDR1 MDHEN and CDR2 SYDVKM come from the germline V gene. V lost 7 bases and J lost 2; bases outside the gene matches: 6. The CDR3 runs to 14 residues. The DNA for the CDR3 is TGTGCCAGCAATAGAGGGGACAGGGCCTACGAGCAGTACTTC. Its translation is CASNRGDRAYEQYF. The whole variable domain, remainder taken from reference TRBV28 and TRBJ2-7, is DVKVTQSSRYLVKRTGEKVFLECVQDMDHENMFWYRQDPGLGLRLIYFSYDVKMKEKGDIPEGYSVSREKKERFSLILESASTNQTSMYLCASNRGDRAYEQYFGPGTRLTVT.

The genes are TRBV4-1 and TRBJ2-7; 9 positions agree with TRBD2. Unmatched junction bases numbered 6, after V lost 0 bases and J lost 3 bases. Germline CDR1 is MGHRA and CDR2 is YSYEKL. The CDR3 contains 16 residues. CDR3: CASSQDSVAGVYEQYF. In DNA, the CDR3 is TGCGCCAGCAGCCAAGATAGTGTAGCGGGAGTCTACGAGCAGTACTTC.

This sequence joins TRBV25-1 and TRBJ2-3, with TRBD1 as a possible D gene (6 bases). Germline CDR1 is MGHDK and CDR2 is SYGVNS. The V end was cut by 6 bases, the J end by 2 bases, with 21 bases between. The CDR3 is 17 amino acids. The DNA for the CDR3 is TGTGCCAGCAGGGAGAGGACAGATCAGATAGTCACAGATACGCAGTATTTT. Protein product: CASRERTDQIVTDTQYF.

This clone was found once. The chain joins TRBV2 to TRBJ1-1; TRBD1 matches 7 bases. The V segment lost 8 bases and the J segment 1 base; nucleotides outside the gene matches: 4. The CDR3 length is 13 residues. From germline, CDR1 is SNHLY and CDR2 FYNNEI. The CDR3 region is CASGRQGNTEAFF. DNA for the CDR3: TGTGCCAGCGGAAGACAGGGGAACACTGAAGCTTTCTTT. The variable domain in full, completed from reference TRBV2 and TRBJ1-1, reads EPEVTQTPSHQVTQMGQEVILRCVPISNHLYFYWYRQILGQKVEFLVSFYNNEISEKSEIFDDQFSVERPDGSNFTLKIRSTKLEDSAMYFCASGRQGNTEAFFGQGTRLTVV.

This chain joins TRBV2 and TRBJ2-5, with 8 bases matching TRBD2. Per germline, CDR1 SNHLY and CDR2 FYNNEI. The CDR3 contains 14 residues. V was pared by 7 bases and J by 5 bases, with 9 bases of the junction left unmatched. The CDR3 reads CASIASGGSETQYF. CDR3 nucleotide sequence: TGTGCCAGCATCGCCAGCGGGGGATCGGAGACCCAGTACTTC.

This sequence joins TRBV7-9 and TRBJ2-2; TRBD2 matches at 7 bases. The junction had 8 bases not matched to a gene; V was cut back by 1 base and J by 6 bases. Germline V gene lookup returns CDR1 SEHNR and CDR2 FQNEAQ (reference sequence). The CDR3 totals 16 residues. CDR3 residues: CASSLVGGRNPGELFF. The CDR3 nucleotides read TGTGCCAGCAGCTTAGTCGGCGGGAGAAACCCCGGGGAGCTGTTTTTT.

The CDR3 loop is CASTPASWTDTQYF. The CDR3, as DNA: TGTGCCAGCACCCCGGCTAGTTGGACAGATACGCAGTATTTT. This chain connects TRBV28 to TRBJ2-3; no reliable D call. V lost 7 bases, J lost 3 bases, and 14 bases lay in between. CDR1 MDHEN and CDR2 SYDVKM come from the germline V gene. CDR3 length equals 14 residues. The full variable domain, completed using reference TRBV28 and TRBJ2-3, is DVKVTQSSRYLVKRTGEKVFLECVQDMDHENMFWYRQDPGLGLRLIYFSYDVKMKEKGDIPEGYSVSREKKERFSLILESASTNQTSMYLCASTPASWTDTQYFGPGTRLTVL.

On this clone itself: This same CDR3 is encoded by further DNA sequences in the sample. V and J are TRBV28 and TRBJ2-5, with D unclear. The J call is doubtful: the DNA matches TRBJ2-7 better. The CDR3 covers 11 residues. Germline V gives CDR1 MDHEN, CDR2 SYDVKM. CDR3 loop: CASSSSYEQYF. Written as DNA, the CDR3 is TGTGCCAGCAGTTCGTCTTACGAGCAGTACTTC.